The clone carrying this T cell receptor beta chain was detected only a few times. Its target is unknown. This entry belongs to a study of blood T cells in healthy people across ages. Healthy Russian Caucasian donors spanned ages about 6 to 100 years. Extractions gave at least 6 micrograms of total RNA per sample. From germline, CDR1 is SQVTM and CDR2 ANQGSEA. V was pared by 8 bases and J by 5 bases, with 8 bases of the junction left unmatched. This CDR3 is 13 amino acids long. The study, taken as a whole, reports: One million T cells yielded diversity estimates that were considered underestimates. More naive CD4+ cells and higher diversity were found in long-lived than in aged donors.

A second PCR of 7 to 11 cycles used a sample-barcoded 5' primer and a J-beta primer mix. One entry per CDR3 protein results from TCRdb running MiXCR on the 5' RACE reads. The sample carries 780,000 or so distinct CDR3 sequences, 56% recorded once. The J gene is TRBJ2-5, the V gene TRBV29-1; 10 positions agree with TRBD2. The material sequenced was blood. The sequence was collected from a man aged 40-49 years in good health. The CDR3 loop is CSTEREGRETQYF. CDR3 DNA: TGCAGCACCGAGCGGGAGGGCCGGGAGACCCAGTACTTC.